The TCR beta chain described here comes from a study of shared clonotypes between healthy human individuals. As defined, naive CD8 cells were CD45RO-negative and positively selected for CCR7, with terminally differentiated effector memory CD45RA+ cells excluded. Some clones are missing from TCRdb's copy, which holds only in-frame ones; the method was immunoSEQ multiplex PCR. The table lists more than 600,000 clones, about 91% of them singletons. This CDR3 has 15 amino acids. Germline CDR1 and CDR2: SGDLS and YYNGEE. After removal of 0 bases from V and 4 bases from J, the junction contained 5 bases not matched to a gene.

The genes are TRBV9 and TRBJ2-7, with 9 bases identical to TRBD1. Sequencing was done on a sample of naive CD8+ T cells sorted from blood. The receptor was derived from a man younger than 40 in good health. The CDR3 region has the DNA TGTGCCAGCAGCGTAGGTACAGGGGGCCGGTACGAGCAGTACTTC. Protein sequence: CASSVGTGGRYEQYF.